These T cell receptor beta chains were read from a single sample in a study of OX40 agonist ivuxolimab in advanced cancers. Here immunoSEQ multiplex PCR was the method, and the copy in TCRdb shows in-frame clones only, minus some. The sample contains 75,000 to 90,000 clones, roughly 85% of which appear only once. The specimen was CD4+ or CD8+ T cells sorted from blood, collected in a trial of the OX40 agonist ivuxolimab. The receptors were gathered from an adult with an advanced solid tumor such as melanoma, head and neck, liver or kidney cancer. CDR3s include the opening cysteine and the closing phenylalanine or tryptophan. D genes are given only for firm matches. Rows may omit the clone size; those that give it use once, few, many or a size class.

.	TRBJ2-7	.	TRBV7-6	TGTGCCAGCAGCCCCCGGTTCCGAACGCCTAACGAGCAGTACTTC	CASSPRFRTPNEQYF
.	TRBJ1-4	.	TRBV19	TGTGCCAGTAGTAGTCCCGGGACTCACGATATCGCGGGTAATGAAAAACTGTTTTTT	CASSSPGTHDIAGNEKLFF
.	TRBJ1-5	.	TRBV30	TGTGCCTGGACCCCGGATAGCAATCAGCCCCAGCATTTT	CAWTPDSNQPQHF
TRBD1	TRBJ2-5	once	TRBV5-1	TGCGCCAGCAGCTTGGGGGACAGGGCCCAAGAGACCCAGTACTTC	CASSLGDRAQETQYF
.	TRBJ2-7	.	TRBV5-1	TGCGCCAACCTCCCCGGAGGGGGGCCCGGTCAGTACTTC	CANLPGGGPGQYF
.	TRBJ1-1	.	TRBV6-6	TGTGCCAGCAGTCCGGTAGGGGATCGGAACACTGAAGCTTTCTTT	CASSPVGDRNTEAFF
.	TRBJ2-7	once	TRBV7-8	TGTGCCAGCAGCTTAAGTGGGGGCAAATACGAGCAGTACTTC	CASSLSGGKYEQYF
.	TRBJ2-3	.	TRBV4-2	TGTGCCAGCAGCCTCGGTGGGGCAGGGACCCCAGATACGCAGTATTTT	CASSLGGAGTPDTQYF
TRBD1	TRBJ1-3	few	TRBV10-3	TGTGCCATCATCACGGGACAGGGGCGATCTGGGGGCTCTGGAAACACCATATATTTT	CAIITGQGRSGGSGNTIYF
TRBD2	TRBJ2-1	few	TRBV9	TGTGCCAGCAGGGCCGGACTAGCGGGGGCCAGATCCTACAATGAGCAGTTCTTC	CASRAGLAGARSYNEQFF
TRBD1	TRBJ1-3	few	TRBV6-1	TGTGCCAGCAGTGAAGAGCAAAACAGGGGGACCTCTGGAAACACCATATATTTT	CASSEEQNRGTSGNTIYF
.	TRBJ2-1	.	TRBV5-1	TGCGCCAGCTTGGGGGTCTATGAGCAGTTCTTC	CASLGVYEQFF
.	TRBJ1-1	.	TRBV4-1	TGCGCCAGCAGCCCGGGGACAAAGAACACTGAAGCTTTCTTT	CASSPGTKNTEAFF
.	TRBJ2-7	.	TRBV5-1	TGCGCCAGCAGCTTCGCTGGGGTCGGGGACGAGCAGTACTTC	CASSFAGVGDEQYF
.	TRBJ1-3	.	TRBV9	TGTGCCAGCAGCGTGGACTCTGGAAACACCATATATTTT	CASSVDSGNTIYF
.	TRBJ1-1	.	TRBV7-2	TGTGCCAGCAGCTTAGGGGTGGTGGGGGCCCTAGAGGCTTTCTTT	CASSLGVVGALEAFF
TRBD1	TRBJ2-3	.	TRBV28	TGTGCCAGCAGTCCTCGACAGGGGGCTGGAGATACGCAGTATTTT	CASSPRQGAGDTQYF
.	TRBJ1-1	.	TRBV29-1	TGCAGCGTCAGGGGATTAATGAACACTGAAGCTTTCTTT	CSVRGLMNTEAFF
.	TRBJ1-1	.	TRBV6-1	TGTGCCAGCAGGGAGACGTTGGTAAACACTGAAGCTTTCTTT	CASRETLVNTEAFF
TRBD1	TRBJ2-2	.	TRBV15	TGTGCCACCAGCAGGGGGACAGCAGCGAACACCGGGGAGCTGTTTTTT	CATSRGTAANTGELFF
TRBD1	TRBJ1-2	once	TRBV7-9	TGTGCCAGCAGCTTAGTTGGGACAGGCCGTTCTGGCTACACCTTC	CASSLVGTGRSGYTF
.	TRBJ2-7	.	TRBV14	TGTGCCAGCAGCCAAGCCTTCAGGGGGACTTACGAGCAGTACTTC	CASSQAFRGTYEQYF
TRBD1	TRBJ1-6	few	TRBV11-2	TGTGCCAGCAGCCGGGACAGGGGCCTCTCACCCCTCCACTTT	CASSRDRGLSPLHF